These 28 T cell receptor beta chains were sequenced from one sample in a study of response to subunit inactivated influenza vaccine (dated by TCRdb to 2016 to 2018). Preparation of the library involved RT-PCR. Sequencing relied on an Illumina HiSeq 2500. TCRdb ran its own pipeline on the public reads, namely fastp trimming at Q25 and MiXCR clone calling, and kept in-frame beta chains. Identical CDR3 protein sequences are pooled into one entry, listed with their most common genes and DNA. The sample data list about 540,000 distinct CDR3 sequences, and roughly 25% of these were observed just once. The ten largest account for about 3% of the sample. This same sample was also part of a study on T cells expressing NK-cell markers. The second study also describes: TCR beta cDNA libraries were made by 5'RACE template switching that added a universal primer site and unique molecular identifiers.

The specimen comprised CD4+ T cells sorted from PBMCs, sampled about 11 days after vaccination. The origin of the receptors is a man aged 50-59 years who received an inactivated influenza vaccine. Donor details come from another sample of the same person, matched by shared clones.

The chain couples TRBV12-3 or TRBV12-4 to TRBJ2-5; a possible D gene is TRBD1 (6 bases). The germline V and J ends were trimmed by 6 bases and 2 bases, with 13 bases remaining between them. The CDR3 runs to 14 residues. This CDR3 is CASSERGLQETQYF. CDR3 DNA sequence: TGTGCCAGCAGCGAAAGGGGGTTACAAGAGACCCAGTACTTC.

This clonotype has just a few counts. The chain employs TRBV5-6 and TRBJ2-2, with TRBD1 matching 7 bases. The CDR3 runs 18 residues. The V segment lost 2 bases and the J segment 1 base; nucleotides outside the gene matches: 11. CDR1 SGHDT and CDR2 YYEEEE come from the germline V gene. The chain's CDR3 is CASSFWSRGQKNTGELFF. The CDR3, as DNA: TGTGCCAGCAGCTTCTGGAGCCGGGGACAGAAGAACACCGGGGAGCTGTTTTTT.

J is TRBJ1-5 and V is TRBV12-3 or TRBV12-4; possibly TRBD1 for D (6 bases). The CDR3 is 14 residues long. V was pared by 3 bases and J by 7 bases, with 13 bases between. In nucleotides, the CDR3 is TGTGCCAGCAGTTTCAACAGGGTGGGCCAGCCCCAGCATTTT. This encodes CASSFNRVGQPQHF.

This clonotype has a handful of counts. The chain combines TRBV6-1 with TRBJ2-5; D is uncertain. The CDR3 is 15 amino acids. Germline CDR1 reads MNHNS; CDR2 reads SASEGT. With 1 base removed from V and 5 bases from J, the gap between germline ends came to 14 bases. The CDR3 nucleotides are TGTGCCAGCAGTGAAGACGCCACTCCATGGGAGACCCAGTACTTC. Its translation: CASSEDATPWETQYF.

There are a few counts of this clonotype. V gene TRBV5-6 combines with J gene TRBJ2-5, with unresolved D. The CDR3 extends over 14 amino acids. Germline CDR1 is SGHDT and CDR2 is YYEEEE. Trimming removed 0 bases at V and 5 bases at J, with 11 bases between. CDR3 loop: CASSLGWVSETQYF. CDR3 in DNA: TGTGCCAGCAGCTTGGGGTGGGTTTCGGAGACCCAGTACTTC.

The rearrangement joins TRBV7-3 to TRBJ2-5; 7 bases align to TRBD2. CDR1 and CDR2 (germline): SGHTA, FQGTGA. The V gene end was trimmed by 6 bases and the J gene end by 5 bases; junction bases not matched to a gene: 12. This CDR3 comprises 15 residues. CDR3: CASSPLGGLGETQYF. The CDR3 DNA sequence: TGTGCCAGCAGTCCATTGGGAGGGCTGGGGGAGACCCAGTACTTC.

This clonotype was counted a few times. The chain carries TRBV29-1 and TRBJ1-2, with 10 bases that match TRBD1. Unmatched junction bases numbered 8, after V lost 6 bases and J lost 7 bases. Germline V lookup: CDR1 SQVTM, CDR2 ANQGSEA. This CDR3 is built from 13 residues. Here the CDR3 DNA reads TGCAGCGTCCAGACAGGGGGCTTAACTGGCTACACCTTC. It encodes CSVQTGGLTGYTF.

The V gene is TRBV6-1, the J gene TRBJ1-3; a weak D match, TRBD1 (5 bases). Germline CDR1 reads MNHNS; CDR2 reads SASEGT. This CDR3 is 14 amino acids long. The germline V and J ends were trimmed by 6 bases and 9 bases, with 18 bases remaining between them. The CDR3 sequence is CASSPSAGGGTIYF. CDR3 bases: TGTGCCAGCAGCCCAAGCGCCGGGGGGGGCACCATATATTTT.

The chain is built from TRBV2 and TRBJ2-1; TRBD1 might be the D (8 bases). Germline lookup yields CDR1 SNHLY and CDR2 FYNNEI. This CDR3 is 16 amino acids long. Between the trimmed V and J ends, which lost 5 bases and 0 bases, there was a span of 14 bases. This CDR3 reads CASSQNRGGSYNEQFF. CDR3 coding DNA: TGTGCCAGCAGTCAAAACAGGGGGGGCTCCTACAATGAGCAGTTCTTC.

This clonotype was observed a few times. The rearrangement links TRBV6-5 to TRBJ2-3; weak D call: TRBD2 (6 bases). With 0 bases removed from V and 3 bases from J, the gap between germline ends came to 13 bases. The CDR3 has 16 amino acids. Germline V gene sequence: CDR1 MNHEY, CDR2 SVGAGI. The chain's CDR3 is CASSYSWLAITDTQYF. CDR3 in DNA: TGTGCCAGCAGTTACTCGTGGCTAGCGATAACAGATACGCAGTATTTT.

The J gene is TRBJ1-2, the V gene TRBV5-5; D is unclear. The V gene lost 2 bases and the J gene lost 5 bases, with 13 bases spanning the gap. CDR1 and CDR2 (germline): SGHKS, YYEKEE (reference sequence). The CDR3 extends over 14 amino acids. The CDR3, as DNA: TGTGCCAGCAGCTTACCGGGTCTCGCTTATGGCTACACCTTC. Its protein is CASSLPGLAYGYTF.

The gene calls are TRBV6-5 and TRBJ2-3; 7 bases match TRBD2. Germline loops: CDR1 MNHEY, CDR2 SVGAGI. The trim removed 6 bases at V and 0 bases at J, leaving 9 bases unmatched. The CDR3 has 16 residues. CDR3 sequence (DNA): TGTGCCAGCAGCTACGATAGCGGGCCTAGCACAGATACGCAGTATTTT. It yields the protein CASSYDSGPSTDTQYF.

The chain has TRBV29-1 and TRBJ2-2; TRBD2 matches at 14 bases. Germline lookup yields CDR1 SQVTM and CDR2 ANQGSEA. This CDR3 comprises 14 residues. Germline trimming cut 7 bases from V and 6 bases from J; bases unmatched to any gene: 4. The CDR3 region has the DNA TGCAGCGCCGGGACTAGCGGGAGATCCGGGGAGCTGTTTTTT. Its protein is CSAGTSGRSGELFF.

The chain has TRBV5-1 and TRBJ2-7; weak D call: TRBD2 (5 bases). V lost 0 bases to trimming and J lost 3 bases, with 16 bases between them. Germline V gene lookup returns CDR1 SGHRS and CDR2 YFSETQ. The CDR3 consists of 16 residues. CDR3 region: CASSLEAGISSYEQYF. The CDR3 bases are TGCGCCAGCAGCTTGGAGGCGGGTATCAGCAGCTACGAGCAGTACTTC.

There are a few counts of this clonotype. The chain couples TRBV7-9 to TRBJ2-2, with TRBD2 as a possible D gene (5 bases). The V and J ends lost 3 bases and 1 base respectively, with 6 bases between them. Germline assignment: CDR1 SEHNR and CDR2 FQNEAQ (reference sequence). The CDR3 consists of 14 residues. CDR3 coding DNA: TGTGCCAGCAGCTTGGACTTGAACACCGGGGAGCTGTTTTTT. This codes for CASSLDLNTGELFF.

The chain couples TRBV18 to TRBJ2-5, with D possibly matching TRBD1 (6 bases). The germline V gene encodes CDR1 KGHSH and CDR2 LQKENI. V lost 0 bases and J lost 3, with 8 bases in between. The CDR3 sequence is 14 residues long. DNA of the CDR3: TGTGCCAGCTCACCACCGCCAGGGGAAGAGACCCAGTACTTC. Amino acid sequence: CASSPPPGEETQYF. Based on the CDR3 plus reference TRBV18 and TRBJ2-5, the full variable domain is NAGVMQNPRHLVRRRGQEARLRCSPMKGHSHVYWYRQLPEEGLKFMVYLQKENIIDESGMPKERFSAEFPKEGPSILRIQQVVRGDSAAYFCASSPPPGEETQYFGPGTRLLVL.

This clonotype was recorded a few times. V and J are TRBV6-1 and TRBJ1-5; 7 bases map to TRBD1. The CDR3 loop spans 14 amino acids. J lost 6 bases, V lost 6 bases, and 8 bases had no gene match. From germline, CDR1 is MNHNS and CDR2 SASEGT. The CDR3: CASRNDRVAQPQHF. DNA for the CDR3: TGTGCCAGCAGGAACGACAGGGTGGCTCAGCCCCAGCATTTT.

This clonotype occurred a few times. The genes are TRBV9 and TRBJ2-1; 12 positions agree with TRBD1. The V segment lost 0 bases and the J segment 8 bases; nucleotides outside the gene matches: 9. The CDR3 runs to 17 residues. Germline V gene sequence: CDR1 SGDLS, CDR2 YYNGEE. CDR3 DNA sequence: TGTGCCAGCAGCGTAGGTCCCGGGACAGGGGGCATGGATGAGCAGTTCTTC. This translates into CASSVGPGTGGMDEQFF.

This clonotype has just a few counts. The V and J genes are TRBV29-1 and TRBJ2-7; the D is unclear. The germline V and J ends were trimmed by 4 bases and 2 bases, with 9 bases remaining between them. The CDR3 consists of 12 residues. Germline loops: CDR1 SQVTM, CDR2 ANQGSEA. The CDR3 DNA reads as TGCAGCGTTGGAAAGGATCCCTACGAGCAGTACTTC. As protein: CSVGKDPYEQYF.

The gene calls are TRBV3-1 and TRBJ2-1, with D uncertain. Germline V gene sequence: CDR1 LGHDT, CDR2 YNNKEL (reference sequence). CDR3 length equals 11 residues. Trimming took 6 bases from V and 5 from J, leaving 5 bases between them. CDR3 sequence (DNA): TGTGCCAGCAGGGGGAACAATGAGCAGTTCTTC. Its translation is CASRGNNEQFF.

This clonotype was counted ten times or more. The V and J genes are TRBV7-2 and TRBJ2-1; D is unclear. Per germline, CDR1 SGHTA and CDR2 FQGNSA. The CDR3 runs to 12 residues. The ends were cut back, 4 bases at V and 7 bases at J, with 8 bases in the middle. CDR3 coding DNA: TGTGCCAGCAGCTCAGGTGGAAATGAGCAGTTCTTC. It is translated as CASSSGGNEQFF.

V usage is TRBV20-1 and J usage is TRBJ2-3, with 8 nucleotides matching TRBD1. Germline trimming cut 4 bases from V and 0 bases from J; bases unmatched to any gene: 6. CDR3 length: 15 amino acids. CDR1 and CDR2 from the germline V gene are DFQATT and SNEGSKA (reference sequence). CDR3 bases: TGCAGTGCTACTGACAGGGGCAAGAGCACAGATACGCAGTATTTT. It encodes CSATDRGKSTDTQYF.

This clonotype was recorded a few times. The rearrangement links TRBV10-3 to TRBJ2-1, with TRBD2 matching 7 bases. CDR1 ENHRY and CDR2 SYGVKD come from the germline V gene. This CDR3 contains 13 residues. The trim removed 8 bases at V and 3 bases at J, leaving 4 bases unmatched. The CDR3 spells CAISAGNYNEQFF. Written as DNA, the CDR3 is TGTGCCATCTCAGCGGGGAACTACAATGAGCAGTTCTTC.

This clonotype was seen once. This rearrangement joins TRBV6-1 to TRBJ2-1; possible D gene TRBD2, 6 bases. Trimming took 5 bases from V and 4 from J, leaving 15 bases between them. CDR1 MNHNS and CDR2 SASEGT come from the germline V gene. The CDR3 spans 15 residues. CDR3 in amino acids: CASSRTGLNYNEQFF. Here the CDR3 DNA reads TGTGCCAGCAGTCGCACGGGACTGAATTACAATGAGCAGTTCTTC.

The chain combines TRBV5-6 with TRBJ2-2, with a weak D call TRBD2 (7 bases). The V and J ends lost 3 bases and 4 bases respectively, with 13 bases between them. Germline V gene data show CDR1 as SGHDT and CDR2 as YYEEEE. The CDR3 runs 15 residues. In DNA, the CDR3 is TGTGCCAGCAGCTGGGGGGGCGTGAGCACCGGGGAGCTGTTTTTT. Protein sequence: CASSWGGVSTGELFF.

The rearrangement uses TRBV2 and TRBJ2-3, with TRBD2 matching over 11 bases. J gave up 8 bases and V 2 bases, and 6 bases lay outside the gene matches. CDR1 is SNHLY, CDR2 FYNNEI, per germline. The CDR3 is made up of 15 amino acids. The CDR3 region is CASSEIAGGLGTQYF. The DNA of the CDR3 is TGTGCCAGCAGTGAAATAGCGGGGGGGCTGGGTACGCAGTATTTT.

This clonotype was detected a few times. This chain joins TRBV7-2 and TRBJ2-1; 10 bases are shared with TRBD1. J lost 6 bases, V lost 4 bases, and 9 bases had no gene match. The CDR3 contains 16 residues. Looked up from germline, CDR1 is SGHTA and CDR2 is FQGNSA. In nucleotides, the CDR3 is TGTGCCAGCAGCTCGTCCCGGGACAGGGGTGGCAATGAGCAGTTCTTC. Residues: CASSSSRDRGGNEQFF.

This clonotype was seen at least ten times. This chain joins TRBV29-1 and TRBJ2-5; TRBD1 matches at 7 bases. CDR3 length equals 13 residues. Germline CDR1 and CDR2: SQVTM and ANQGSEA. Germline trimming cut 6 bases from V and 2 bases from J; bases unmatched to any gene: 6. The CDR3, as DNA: TGCAGCGTCGACGGGACAGCACAAGAGACCCAGTACTTC. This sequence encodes CSVDGTAQETQYF.